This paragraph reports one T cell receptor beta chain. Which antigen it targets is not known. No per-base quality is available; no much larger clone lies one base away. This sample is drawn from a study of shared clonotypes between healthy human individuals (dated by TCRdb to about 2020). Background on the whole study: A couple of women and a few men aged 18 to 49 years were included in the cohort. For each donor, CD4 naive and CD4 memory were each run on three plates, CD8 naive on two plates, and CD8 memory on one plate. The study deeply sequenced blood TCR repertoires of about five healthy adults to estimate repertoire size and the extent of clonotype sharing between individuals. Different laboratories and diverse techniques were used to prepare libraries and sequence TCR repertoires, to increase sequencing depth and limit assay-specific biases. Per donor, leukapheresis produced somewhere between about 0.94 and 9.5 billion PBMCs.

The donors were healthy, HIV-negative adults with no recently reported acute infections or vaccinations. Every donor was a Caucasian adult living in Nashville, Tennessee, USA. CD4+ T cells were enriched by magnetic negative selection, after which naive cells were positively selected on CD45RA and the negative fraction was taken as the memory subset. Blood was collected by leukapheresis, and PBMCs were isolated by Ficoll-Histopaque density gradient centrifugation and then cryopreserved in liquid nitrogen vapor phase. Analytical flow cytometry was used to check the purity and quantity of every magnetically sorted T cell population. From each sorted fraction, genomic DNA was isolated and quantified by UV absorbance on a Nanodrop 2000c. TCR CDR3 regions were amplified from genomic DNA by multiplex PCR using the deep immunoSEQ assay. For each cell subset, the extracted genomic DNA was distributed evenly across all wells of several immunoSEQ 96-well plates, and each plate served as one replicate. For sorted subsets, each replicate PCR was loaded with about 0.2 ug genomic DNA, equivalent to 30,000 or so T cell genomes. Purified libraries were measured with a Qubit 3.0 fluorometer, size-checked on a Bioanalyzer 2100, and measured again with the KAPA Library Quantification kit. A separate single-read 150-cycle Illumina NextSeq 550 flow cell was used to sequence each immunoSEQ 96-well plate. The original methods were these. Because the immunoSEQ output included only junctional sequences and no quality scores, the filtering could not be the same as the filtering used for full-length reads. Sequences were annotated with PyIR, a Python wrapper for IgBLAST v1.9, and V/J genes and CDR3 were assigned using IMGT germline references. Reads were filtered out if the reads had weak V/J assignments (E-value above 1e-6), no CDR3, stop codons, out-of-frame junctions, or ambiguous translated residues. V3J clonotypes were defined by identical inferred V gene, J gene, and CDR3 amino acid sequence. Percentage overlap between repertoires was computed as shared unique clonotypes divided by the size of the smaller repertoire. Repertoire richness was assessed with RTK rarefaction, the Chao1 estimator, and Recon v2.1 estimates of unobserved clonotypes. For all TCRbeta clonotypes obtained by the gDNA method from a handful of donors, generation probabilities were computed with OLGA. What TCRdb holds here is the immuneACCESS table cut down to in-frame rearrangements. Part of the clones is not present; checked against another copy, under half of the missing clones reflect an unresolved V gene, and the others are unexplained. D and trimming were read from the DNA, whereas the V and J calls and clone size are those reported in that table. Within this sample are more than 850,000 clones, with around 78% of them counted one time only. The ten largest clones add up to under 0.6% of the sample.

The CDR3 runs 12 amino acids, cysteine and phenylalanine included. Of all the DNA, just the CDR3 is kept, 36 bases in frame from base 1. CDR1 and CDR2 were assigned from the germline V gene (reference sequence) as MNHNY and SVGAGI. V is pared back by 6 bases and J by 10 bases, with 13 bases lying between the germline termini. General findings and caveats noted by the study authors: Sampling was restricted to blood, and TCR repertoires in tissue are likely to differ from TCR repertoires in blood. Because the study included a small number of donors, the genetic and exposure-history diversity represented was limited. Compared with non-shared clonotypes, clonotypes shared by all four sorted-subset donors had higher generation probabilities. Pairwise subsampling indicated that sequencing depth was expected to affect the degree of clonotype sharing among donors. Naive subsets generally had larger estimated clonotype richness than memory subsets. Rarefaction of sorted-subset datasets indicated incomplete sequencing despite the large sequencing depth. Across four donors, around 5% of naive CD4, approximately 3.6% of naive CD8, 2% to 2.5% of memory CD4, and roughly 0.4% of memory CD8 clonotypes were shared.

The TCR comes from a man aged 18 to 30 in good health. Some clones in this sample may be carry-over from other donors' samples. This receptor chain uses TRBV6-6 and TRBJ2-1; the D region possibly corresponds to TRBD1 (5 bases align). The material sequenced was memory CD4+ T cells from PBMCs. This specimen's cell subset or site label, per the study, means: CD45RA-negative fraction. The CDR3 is CASRMQGGEQFF. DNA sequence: TGTGCCAGCAGGATGCAGGGTGGGGAGCAGTTCTTC.